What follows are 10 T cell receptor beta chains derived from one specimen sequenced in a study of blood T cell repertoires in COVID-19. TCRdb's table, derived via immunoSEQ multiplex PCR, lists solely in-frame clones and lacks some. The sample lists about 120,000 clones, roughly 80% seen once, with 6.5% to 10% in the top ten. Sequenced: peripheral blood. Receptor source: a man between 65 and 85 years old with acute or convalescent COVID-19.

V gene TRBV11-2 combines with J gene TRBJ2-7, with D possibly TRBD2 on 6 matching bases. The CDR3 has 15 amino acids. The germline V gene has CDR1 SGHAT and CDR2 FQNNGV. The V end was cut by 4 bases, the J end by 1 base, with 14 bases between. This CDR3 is CASSSILAGSYEQYF. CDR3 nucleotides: TGTGCCAGCAGCTCCATTCTCGCGGGGTCCTACGAGCAGTACTTC.

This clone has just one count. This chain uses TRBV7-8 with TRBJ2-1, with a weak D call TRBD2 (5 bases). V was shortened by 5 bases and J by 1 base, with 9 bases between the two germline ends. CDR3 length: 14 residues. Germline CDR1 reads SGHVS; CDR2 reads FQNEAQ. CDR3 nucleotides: TGTGCCAGCAGCCAAGACTATTCCTACAATGAGCAGTTCTTC. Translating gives CASSQDYSYNEQFF. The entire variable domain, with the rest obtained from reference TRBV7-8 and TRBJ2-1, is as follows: GAGVSQSPRYKVAKRGQDVALRCDPISGHVSLFWYQQALGQGPEFLTYFQNEAQLDKSGLPSDRFFAERPEGSVSTLKIQRTQQEDSAVYLCASSQDYSYNEQFFGPGTRLTVL.

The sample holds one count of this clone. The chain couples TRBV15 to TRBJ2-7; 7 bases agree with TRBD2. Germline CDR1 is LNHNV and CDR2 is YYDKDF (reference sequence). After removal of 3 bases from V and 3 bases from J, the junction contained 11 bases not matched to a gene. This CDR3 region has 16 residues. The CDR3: CATSRPQSAGDYEQYF. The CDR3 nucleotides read TGTGCCACCAGCAGGCCCCAATCGGCGGGAGACTACGAGCAGTACTTC.

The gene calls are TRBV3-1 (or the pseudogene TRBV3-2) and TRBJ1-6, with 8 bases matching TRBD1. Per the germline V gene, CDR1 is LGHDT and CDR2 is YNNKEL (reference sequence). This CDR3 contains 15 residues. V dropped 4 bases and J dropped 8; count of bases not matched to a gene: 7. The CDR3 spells CASSRVDREDSPLHF. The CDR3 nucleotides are TGTGCCAGCAGCCGGGTGGACAGGGAAGATTCACCCCTCCACTTT.

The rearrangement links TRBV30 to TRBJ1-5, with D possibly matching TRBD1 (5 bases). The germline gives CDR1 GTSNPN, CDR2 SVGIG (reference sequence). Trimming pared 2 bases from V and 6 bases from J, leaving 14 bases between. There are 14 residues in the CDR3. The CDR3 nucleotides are TGTGCCTGGAGTCCTGGCAGGGTGAGTCAGCCCCAGCATTTT. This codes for CAWSPGRVSQPQHF.

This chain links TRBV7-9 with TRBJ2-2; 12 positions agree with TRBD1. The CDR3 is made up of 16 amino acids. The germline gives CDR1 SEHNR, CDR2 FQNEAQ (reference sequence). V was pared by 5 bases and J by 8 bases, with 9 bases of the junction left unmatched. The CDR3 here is CASSPEGQGAKGELFF. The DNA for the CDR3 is TGTGCCAGCAGCCCAGAGGGACAGGGGGCTAAGGGGGAGCTGTTTTTT.

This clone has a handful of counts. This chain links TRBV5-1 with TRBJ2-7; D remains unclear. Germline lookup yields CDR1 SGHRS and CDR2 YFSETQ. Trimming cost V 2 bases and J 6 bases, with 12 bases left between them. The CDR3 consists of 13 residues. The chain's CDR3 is CASSLSFISEQYF. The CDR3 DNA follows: TGCGCCAGCAGCTTAAGCTTTATTAGCGAGCAGTACTTC.

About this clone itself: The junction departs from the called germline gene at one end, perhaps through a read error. The CDR3 protein is CSVDEGLFPKDF. The DNA for the CDR3 is TGCAGCGTTGACGAAGGACTTTTCCCGAAGGACTTC. The chain recombines TRBV29-1 with TRBJ2-5, with D possibly TRBD2 on 5 matching bases. CDR3 length equals 12 residues. CDR1 and CDR2 from the germline V gene are SQVTM and ANQGSEA.

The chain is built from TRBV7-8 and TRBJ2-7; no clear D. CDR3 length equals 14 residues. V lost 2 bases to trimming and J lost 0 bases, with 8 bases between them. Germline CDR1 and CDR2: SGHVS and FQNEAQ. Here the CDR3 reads CASSLMWSSYEQYF. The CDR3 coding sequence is TGTGCCAGCAGCTTAATGTGGAGCTCCTACGAGCAGTACTTC.

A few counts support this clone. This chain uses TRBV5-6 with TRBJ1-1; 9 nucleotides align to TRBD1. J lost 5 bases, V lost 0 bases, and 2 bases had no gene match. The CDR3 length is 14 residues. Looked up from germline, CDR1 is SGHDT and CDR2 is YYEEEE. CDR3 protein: CASSLGQGETEAFF. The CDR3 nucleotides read TGTGCCAGCAGCTTGGGACAGGGGGAAACTGAAGCTTTCTTT.